The present TCR beta chain was sequenced within a study of T cells in Graves' hyperthyroidism and ophthalmopathy. RNA transcripts were the template for amplifying TCR beta CDR3 regions. During a first-round RT-PCR of the TCR CDR3, the HTBI primer set was used. TCRdb re-analysed the multiplex PCR reads in MiXCR, keeping a single row per CDR3 protein. Found here are about 640,000 distinct CDR3 sequences, roughly 20% of them singletons; the top ten hold 30% to 40%. The CDR3 extends over 16 amino acids. Germline loops: CDR1 SEHNR, CDR2 FQNEAQ (reference sequence). V lost 4 bases and J lost 4; bases outside the gene matches: 5.

The J gene is TRBJ1-6, the V gene TRBV7-9, with 9 positions matching TRBD1. The sequencing input was blood. This TCR derives from a man aged 25-40 years with Graves' ophthalmopathy. CDR3 amino acids: CASSSGQGTYNSPLHF. In nucleotides, the CDR3 is TGTGCCAGCAGCTCGGGACAGGGAACATATAATTCACCCCTCCACTTT.